This is a list of T cell receptor beta chains from one sample in a study of OX40 agonist ivuxolimab in advanced cancers. Profiled with immunoSEQ multiplex PCR; TCRdb holds only in-frame clones, not every one. This sample has tens of thousands of clones; more than 65% occur once, and the top ten carry 0.9% to 1.4%. Sequenced here: CD4+ or CD8+ T cells sorted from blood, sampled in a trial of the OX40 agonist ivuxolimab. The receptors come from an adult with an advanced solid tumor such as melanoma, head and neck, liver or kidney cancer. Each CDR3 is given with its conserved first and last residue.

>TRBJ2-5|TRBV9
CASSVGLAGETQYF
>TRBJ1-4|TRBV5-8
CASSLTGANEKLFF
>TRBJ1-6|TRBV7-9
CASSLAGLNSPLHF
>TRBJ2-6|TRBV4-1
CASSQVYGANVLTF
>TRBJ1-3|TRBV25-1
CASSPPYSGNTIYF
>TRBJ2-1|TRBV11-2
CASSLVAAGTYNEQFF
>TRBJ1-4|TRBV6-1
CASSGQGRVGEKLFF
>TRBJ1-6|TRBV19
CASSINPGGSIPLHF
>TRBJ2-7|TRBV11-2
CASSLVGANYEQYF
>TRBJ1-1|TRBV5-6
CASSRRDRGREAFF
>TRBJ2-7|TRBV12-2
CASRIPNRGYEQYF
>TRBJ2-3|TRBV27
CASKRGDADTQYF
>TRBJ1-1|TRBV6-5
CASSGGWGRNTEAFF
>TRBJ1-5|TRBV2
CASSPWGQGNQPQHF
>TRBJ1-2|TRBV15
CATSRATGGESGYTF
>TRBJ2-5|TRBV14
CASSQDRAVQETQYF
>TRBJ2-7|TRBV9
CASSVAYQGAAGEQYF
>TRBJ1-2|TRBV5-6
CASSLQGFNYGYTF
>TRBJ1-2|TRBV19
CASSNPDRGYGYTF
>TRBJ2-7|TRBV11-2
CASKGRSYEQYF
>TRBJ1-5|TRBV27
CASSWKAANQPQHF
>TRBJ1-2|TRBV15
CATSRDVGYDYTF
>TRBJ2-7|TRBV5-1
CASSLGLGDSYEQYF
>TRBJ1-1|TRBV4-3
CASSQEPVGLTEAFF
>TRBJ2-5|TRBV7-2
CASGRGGRAVETQYF
>TRBJ2-1|TRBV6-1
CASRTRNEQFF
>TRBJ1-6|TRBV28
CASSLRSYRSYNSPLHF
>TRBJ1-3|TRBV19
CASGMSIQGSGNTIYF